Below, one TCR beta chain is given with its context. Its antigen is still unknown. This record comes from a study of radiotherapy plus CTLA-4 blockade in lung cancer. Study-level background: Among all patients, approximately 18% showed objective responses, while 30% to 35% had disease control. The study, taken as a whole, reports: Once radiotherapy plus ipilimumab had been given, TCR clones derived from tumor expanded in blood.

In germline, CDR1 is SNHLY, CDR2 FYNNEI. The V and J ends lost 5 bases and 4 bases respectively, with 9 bases between them. The CDR3 length is 12 residues. Method: immunoSEQ multiplex PCR; TCRdb's copy keeps in-frame clones and lacks some. The sample records 60,000 or so clones, about 80% being singletons. The chain recombines TRBV2 with TRBJ2-7; D not resolved. This TCR was sampled from a human donor with non-small cell lung cancer who had a partial response to radiotherapy plus ipilimumab. The sequencing here drew on peripheral blood, taken from a patient treated with radiotherapy plus ipilimumab. CDR3 DNA: TGTGCCAGCAGTAAGACACTTTACGAGCAGTACTTC. Its translation is CASSKTLYEQYF.